This T cell receptor beta chain was sequenced in a study of blood T cell repertoires in COVID-19. About the study: Acute and convalescent COVID-19 specimens originated in the United States, Italy and Spain. T cells, B-cell-depleted T cells, or PBMCs supplied cDNA or gDNA.

The trim removed 5 bases at V and 4 bases at J, leaving 4 bases unmatched. This CDR3 has 14 residues. The germline CDR1 and CDR2 sequences are KGHDR and SFDVKD. Sequencing was performed with immunoSEQ multiplex PCR; in TCRdb, only in-frame clones are kept and a portion is missing. The table records more than 200,000 clones, about 88% of them present only once. The sequence derives from an older man with acute or convalescent COVID-19. The V call is TRBV24-1, the J call TRBJ2-7; 10 bases line up with TRBD1. Sequencing was carried out using peripheral blood. CDR3 nucleotide sequence: TGTGCCACCAGTGGCGGACAGGGGGTATACGAGCAGTACTTC. Its protein is CATSGGQGVYEQYF.